This paragraph reports one TCR beta chain. What it recognizes is unknown. V lost 1 base, J lost 7 bases, and 4 bases stayed unmatched. Germline CDR1 and CDR2: SGHAT and FQNNGV. The CDR3 has 14 residues. This table comes from immunoSEQ multiplex PCR, and its TCRdb copy is limited to in-frame clones, with some not included. The data contain some 200,000 clones, 72% of them singletons. These data originate in a study of cytotoxic CD8 clonotypes in ibrutinib-treated CLL. General study points: Relative to age-matched healthy donors, clonality at baseline was higher, and it tracked circulating CD8+ T-cell counts. Contraction or stability on treatment was seen for public clonotypes, which were uncommon.

This chain connects TRBV11-2 to TRBJ1-1, with TRBD1 identical over 9 bases. The specimen was PBMCs, collected after 24 months of ibrutinib treatment. This receptor was taken from a human donor with chronic lymphocytic leukemia. For the CDR3, the DNA is TGTGCCAGCAGCTTAGGGACAGGGGTCGTTGAAGCTTTCTTT. It yields the protein CASSLGTGVVEAFF.